This TCR beta chain was sequenced in a study of blood T cell repertoires in COVID-19. The CDR3 extends over 20 amino acids. Looked up from germline, CDR1 is MNHEY and CDR2 is SMNVEV (reference sequence). V dropped 4 bases and J dropped 0; count of bases not matched to a gene: 13. The assay was immunoSEQ multiplex PCR, and TCRdb's table has in-frame clones only and misses some. The repertoire includes under 250,000 clones, 84% of them detected once, and about 4% sits in the top ten. The source of this sequence is a man in his forties or fifties with acute or convalescent COVID-19. The specimen sequenced was peripheral blood. The gene calls are TRBV27 and TRBJ2-6, with 9 bases identical to TRBD1. The chain's CDR3 is CASSSPGQGFTFSGANVLTF. The CDR3 nucleotides are TGTGCCAGCAGTTCCCCGGGACAGGGTTTCACTTTCTCTGGGGCCAACGTCCTGACTTTC.